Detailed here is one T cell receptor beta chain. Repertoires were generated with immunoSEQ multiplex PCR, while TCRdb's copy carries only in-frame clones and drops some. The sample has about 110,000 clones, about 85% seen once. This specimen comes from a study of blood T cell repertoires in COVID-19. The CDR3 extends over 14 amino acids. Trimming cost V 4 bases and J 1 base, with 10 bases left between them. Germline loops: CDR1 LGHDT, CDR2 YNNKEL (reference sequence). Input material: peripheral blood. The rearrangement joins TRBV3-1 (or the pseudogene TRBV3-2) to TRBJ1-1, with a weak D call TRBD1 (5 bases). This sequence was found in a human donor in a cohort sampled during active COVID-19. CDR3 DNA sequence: TGTGCCAGCAGCCGCCCTGACAGGAACACTGAAGCTTTCTTT. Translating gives CASSRPDRNTEAFF.